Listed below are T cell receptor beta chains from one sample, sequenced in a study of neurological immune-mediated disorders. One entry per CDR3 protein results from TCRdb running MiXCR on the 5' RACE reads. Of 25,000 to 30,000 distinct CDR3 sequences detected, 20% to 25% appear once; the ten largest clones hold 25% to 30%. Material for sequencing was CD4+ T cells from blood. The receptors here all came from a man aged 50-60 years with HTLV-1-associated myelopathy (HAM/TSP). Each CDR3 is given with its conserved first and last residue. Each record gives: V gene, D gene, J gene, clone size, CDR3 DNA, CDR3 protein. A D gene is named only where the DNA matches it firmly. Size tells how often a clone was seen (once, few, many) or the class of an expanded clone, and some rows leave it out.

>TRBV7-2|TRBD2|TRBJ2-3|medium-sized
TGTGCCAGCAGCCCCTGGGGTAGCGGGGCCACAGATACGCAGTATTTT
CASSPWGSGATDTQYF
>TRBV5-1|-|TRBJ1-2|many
TGCGCCAGCAGCTTGGAGGGACTCTATGGCTACACCTTC
CASSLEGLYGYTF
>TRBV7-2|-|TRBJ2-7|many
TGTGCCAGCAGCTTCGTCGGCTCCTACGAGCAGTACTTC
CASSFVGSYEQYF
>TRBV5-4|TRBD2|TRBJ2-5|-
TGTGCCAGCAGCCAGGCGGGGGGGAGAGAGACCCAGTACTTC
CASSQAGGRETQYF
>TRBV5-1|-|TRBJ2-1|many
TGCGCCAGCAGCTTGGTAGGGTTGGCCTACAATGAGCAGTTCTTC
CASSLVGLAYNEQFF
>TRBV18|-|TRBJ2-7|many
TGTGCCAGCTCACCACCACCGGCACTCTACGAGCAGTACTTC
CASSPPPALYEQYF
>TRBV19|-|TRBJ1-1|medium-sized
TGTGCCAGTAGTATAGTTTGGACGAACACTGAAGCTTTCTTT
CASSIVWTNTEAFF
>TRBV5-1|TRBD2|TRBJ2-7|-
TGCGCCAGCCAACTAGCGGGAGAGCAGTACTTC
CASQLAGEQYF
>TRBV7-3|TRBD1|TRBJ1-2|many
TGTGCCAGCAGCCCCGGACAGGGGTATGGCTACACCTTC
CASSPGQGYGYTF
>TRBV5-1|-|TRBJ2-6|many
TGCGCCAGCAGCCCGGGGGGGACAGCGGTCTATGGGGCCAACGTCCTGACTTTC
CASSPGGTAVYGANVLTF
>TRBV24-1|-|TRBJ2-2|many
TGTGCCACCAGTGCCCTGACTACCGGGGAGCTGTTTTTT
CATSALTTGELFF
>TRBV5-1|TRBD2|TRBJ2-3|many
TGCGCCAGCAGCAGCGTAGCGGGGGGCCCCACAGATACGCAGTATTTT
CASSSVAGGPTDTQYF
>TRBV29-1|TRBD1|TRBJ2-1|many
TGCAGCGGAAGCCGGGACAGAGACAATGAGCAGTTCTTC
CSGSRDRDNEQFF
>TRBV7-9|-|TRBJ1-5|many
TGTGCCAGCAGCTTCTCCGGGAGGAATCAGCCCCAGCATTTT
CASSFSGRNQPQHF
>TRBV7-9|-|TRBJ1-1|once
TGTGCCAGCCTCCCTCAGGCCCACACTGAAGCTTTCTTT
CASLPQAHTEAFF
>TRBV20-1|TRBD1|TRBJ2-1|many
TGCAGTGCCCTTCTTCGGACAGGGAGCTCCTACAATGAGCAGTTCTTC
CSALLRTGSSYNEQFF
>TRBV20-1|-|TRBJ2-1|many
TGCAGTGCTAGAGGCCGGGACACGACGATCTTC
CSARGRDTTIF
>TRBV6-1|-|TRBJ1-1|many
TGTGCCAGCAGCCCCGCCTCGGCGAACACTGAAGCTTTCTTT
CASSPASANTEAFF
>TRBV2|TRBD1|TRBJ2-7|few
TGTGCCAGCAGGGAATCTCGACAGGGACGCGAGCAGTACTTC
CASRESRQGREQYF
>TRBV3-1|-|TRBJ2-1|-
TGTGCCAGCAGCCAGATCACCTACAATGAGCAGTTCTTC
CASSQITYNEQFF
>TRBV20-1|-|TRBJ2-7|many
TGCAGTGCAAAGAGACAGACCTACGAGCAGTACTTC
CSAKRQTYEQYF
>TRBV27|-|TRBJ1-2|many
TGTGCCAGCAGCAGTTGGACCCCTAACTATGGCTACACCTTC
CASSSWTPNYGYTF
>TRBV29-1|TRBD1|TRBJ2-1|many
TGCAGCGGGGGGACAGGGATCGGCTCCTACAATGAGCAGTTCTTC
CSGGTGIGSYNEQFF
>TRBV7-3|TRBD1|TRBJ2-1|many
TGTGCCAGCAGCTCCGGACAGGGCCACAATGAGCAGTTCTTC
CASSSGQGHNEQFF
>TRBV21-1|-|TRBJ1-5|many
-
CASSKGVGGGNQPQHF
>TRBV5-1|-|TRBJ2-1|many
TGCGCCAGCAGCTTGGCCAACAATGAGCAGTTCTTC
CASSLANNEQFF
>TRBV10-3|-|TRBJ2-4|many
TGTGCCATCAGTGAAGGGGGAGCCAAAAACATTCAGTACTTC
CAISEGGAKNIQYF
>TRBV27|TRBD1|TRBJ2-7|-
TGTGCCAGCAGTTCACAAACCAGGGGGACCTACGAGCAGTACTTC
CASSSQTRGTYEQYF
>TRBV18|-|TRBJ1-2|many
TGTGCCAGCTCACAAGGGCCCAACTATGGCTACACCTTC
CASSQGPNYGYTF
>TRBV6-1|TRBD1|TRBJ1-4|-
TGTGCCAGCGTAAAAGACAGGGGGGAGGAAAAACTGTTTTTT
CASVKDRGEEKLFF
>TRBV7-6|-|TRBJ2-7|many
TGTGCCAGCAGCTCACCCCGGGAAGGAGGGAAGGCTACGGGCGAGCAGTACTTC
CASSSPREGGKATGEQYF
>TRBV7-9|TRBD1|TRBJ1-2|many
TGTGCCAGCAGCTCAAAAAAGGGTACGGGCGGACAGGGGGCCGGCTATGGCTACACCTTC
CASSSKKGTGGQGAGYGYTF
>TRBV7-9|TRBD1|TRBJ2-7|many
TGTGCCAGCAGCCCCCGCGTGACAGGGGGCTTCCACGAGCAGTACTTC
CASSPRVTGGFHEQYF
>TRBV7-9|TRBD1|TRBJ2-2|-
TGTGCCAGCAGCCCGCTACCCGGTTACTTTGTTAGGGGGCGAGACACCGGGGAGCTGTTTTTT
CASSPLPGYFVRGRDTGELFF
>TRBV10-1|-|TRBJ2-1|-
TGCGCCAGCAGTGGACAGGCCAATGAGCAGTTCTTC
CASSGQANEQFF
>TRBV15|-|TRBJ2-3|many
TGTGCCACCCGACCGGGCCGTCGGTTTGGTACAGATACGCAGTATTTT
CATRPGRRFGTDTQYF
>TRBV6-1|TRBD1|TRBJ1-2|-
TGTGCCAGCAGTCGTACAGGGGGCGGTAGTGGCTACACCTTC
CASSRTGGGSGYTF
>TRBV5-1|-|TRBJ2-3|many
TGCGCCAGCAGCTTGGGGGGCCGGAGCACAGATACGCAGTATTTT
CASSLGGRSTDTQYF
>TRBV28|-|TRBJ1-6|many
TGTGCCAGTCAGGGCCGTAATTCACCCCTCCACTTT
CASQGRNSPLHF
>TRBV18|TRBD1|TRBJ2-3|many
TGTGCCAGCTCACCCCTAGGGACAGCAGACACAGATACGCAGTATTTT
CASSPLGTADTDTQYF
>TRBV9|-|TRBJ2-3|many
TGTGCCAGCACCCCGGGGGAACTTAGCACAGATACGCAGTATTTT
CASTPGELSTDTQYF
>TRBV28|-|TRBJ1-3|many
TGTGCCAGCAGTTCCCTGGGACATTACTCTGGAAACACCATATATTTT
CASSSLGHYSGNTIYF
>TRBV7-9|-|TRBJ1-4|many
TGTGCCAGCAGCTTGTCCCTCGGGACATGGAATGAAAAACTGTTTTTT
CASSLSLGTWNEKLFF
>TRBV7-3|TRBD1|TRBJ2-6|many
TGTGCCAGCAGCGAACAGGGGGCGCATGGGGCCAACGTCCTGACTTTC
CASSEQGAHGANVLTF
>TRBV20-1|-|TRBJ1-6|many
TGCAGTGCCCCAGGGTCGGCGGGGGGTAATAATTCACCCCTCCACTTT
CSAPGSAGGNNSPLHF
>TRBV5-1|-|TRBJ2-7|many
TGCGCCAGCGGGAAAGGACAGACCTACGAGCAGTACTTC
CASGKGQTYEQYF
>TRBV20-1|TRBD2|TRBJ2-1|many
TGCAGTGCTTCCGGACTAGCGGGAGGGCCGAGCAATGAGCAGTTCTTC
CSASGLAGGPSNEQFF
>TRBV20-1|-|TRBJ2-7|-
TGCAGCCTGAATCTAGGGGCTACGCGGAATGAGCAGTACTTC
CSLNLGATRNEQYF
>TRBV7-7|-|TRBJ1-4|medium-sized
TGTGCCAGCAGCCCAACAGGGTCCGACCGGTCTAATGAAAAACTGTTTTTT
CASSPTGSDRSNEKLFF
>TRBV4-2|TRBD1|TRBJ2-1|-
TGTGCCAGCAGCCAATTCCTCCCTGGGACAGCTTATCGAAACGTTTACAATGAGCAGTTCTTC
CASSQFLPGTAYRNVYNEQFF
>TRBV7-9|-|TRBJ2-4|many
TGTGCCAGCAGCTTAGCAGGGGCAGCTAACATTCAGTACTTC
CASSLAGAANIQYF